This TCR beta chain came from a study of blood T cell repertoires in COVID-19. The table came from immunoSEQ multiplex PCR; TCRdb's copy has only in-frame clones and leaves some out. The sample lists some 180,000 clones, more than 80% occurring once. The material sequenced was PBMCs or T cells enriched from blood (not recorded which). The clonotype comes from a man between 35 and 55 years old who had recovered from COVID-19.

The CDR3 region has the DNA TGTGCCAGCTGGGGTGGGTGGAGGCCGGACACTGAAGCTTTCTTT. It specifies CASWGGWRPDTEAFF. The V call is TRBV28, the J call TRBJ1-1, with D hard to call. CDR3 length: 15 residues. Germline lookup yields CDR1 MDHEN and CDR2 SYDVKM. Deletions cut 8 bases from V and 3 bases from J, with 19 bases between.